Below are 15 T cell receptor beta chains sequenced from a single sample in a study of blood T cell repertoires in COVID-19. Measured with immunoSEQ multiplex PCR; TCRdb has only the in-frame clones, and not every one. In the table there are 310,000 or so clones, about four fifths of which are singletons. Sequenced: peripheral blood. The receptor set was obtained from a woman in her 50s with acute or convalescent COVID-19.

The V gene is TRBV2, the J gene TRBJ2-2; 9 bases match TRBD1. The ends lost 1 base at V and 6 bases at J; junction bases unmatched: 12. This CDR3 has 18 amino acids. Germline V lookup: CDR1 SNHLY, CDR2 FYNNEI. DNA for the CDR3: TGTGCCAGCAGTGAAGTCTTGATGGGACAGGGAGCCGCCGGGGAGCTGTTTTTT. Protein sequence: CASSEVLMGQGAAGELFF.

This clone was picked up one time. The chain recombines TRBV30 with TRBJ2-5; no definite D call. The germline gives CDR1 GTSNPN, CDR2 SVGIG (reference sequence). V was shortened by 0 bases and J by 5 bases, with 4 bases between the two germline ends. This CDR3 spans 11 amino acids. The CDR3 loop is CAWSVSETQYF. The CDR3 nucleotides are TGTGCCTGGAGTGTCTCTGAGACCCAGTACTTC.

This chain connects TRBV9 to TRBJ1-3; no reliable D call. Trimming pared 3 bases from V and 7 bases from J, leaving 17 bases between. Germline loops: CDR1 SGDLS, CDR2 YYNGEE. This CDR3 has 15 residues. CDR3 sequence: CASSGDRRAGNTIYF. In DNA form, the CDR3 reads TGTGCCAGCAGCGGAGATAGACGGGCGGGGAACACCATATATTTT.

CDR3 loop: CAIGTGEFSPLHF. The CDR3 DNA is TGTGCCATCGGGACAGGGGAATTTTCACCCCTCCACTTT. The chain is built from TRBV10-3 and TRBJ1-6; 10 bases line up with TRBD1. Looked up from germline, CDR1 is ENHRY and CDR2 is SYGVKD. The V and J ends lost 8 bases and 9 bases, in that order; junction bases with no gene match: 4. This CDR3 region has 13 residues.

The rearrangement joins TRBV7-2 to TRBJ2-4, with D maybe TRBD2 (5 bases). Between the trimmed V and J ends, which lost 9 bases and 8 bases, there was a span of 17 bases. In germline, CDR1 is SGHTA, CDR2 FQGNSA. The CDR3 runs to 13 residues. The DNA of the CDR3 is TGTGCCAGTGCCCGGGGATACGTGGACATTCAGTACTTC. This codes for CASARGYVDIQYF.

The rearrangement links TRBV29-1 to TRBJ2-7; TRBD1 aligns across 7 bases. This CDR3 region has 12 residues. The ends lost 7 bases at V and 2 bases at J; junction bases unmatched: 5. The V gene's germline CDR1 is SQVTM and CDR2 ANQGSEA. CDR3 region: CSGGQPPYEQYF. For the CDR3, the DNA is TGCAGCGGGGGACAGCCTCCCTACGAGCAGTACTTC.

The V and J genes are TRBV18 and TRBJ2-3; D gene uncertain. From germline, CDR1 is KGHSH and CDR2 LQKENI. This CDR3 has 12 amino acids. V was pared by 5 bases and J by 5 bases, with 8 bases between. The CDR3 nucleotides are TGTGCCAGCTCAGAGGTGGTAGATACGCAGTATTTT. It encodes CASSEVVDTQYF.

The CDR3 nucleotides read TGTGCCAGCAGCTTGAGGAGTATTCAGGGCTACACCTTC. Translation: CASSLRSIQGYTF. The chain uses TRBV5-8 and TRBJ1-2; D uncertain. Germline V gives CDR1 SGHTS, CDR2 YDEGEE. Trimming took 1 base from V and 8 from J, leaving 12 bases between them. CDR3 length: 13 amino acids. The whole variable domain, remainder taken from reference TRBV5-8 and TRBJ1-2, is EAGVTQSPTHLIKTRGQQATLRCSPISGHTSVYWYQQALGLGLQFLLWYDEGEERNRGNFPPRFSGRQFPNYSSELNVNALELEDSALYLCASSLRSIQGYTFGSGTRLTVV.

The gene calls are TRBV2 and TRBJ2-5; TRBD1 agrees at 7 bases. Per germline, CDR1 SNHLY and CDR2 FYNNEI. Germline trimming cut 7 bases from V and 1 base from J; bases unmatched to any gene: 3. This CDR3 has 13 amino acids. The CDR3 coding sequence is TGTGCCAGCAAACGGGACAGCCAAGAGACCCAGTACTTC. Encoded protein: CASKRDSQETQYF.

The J gene is TRBJ1-1, the V gene TRBV4-2; maybe TRBD1 (5 bases). The CDR3 covers 14 residues. V was trimmed by 2 bases and J by 0 bases, leaving 7 bases between them. Per germline, CDR1 LGHNA and CDR2 YNFKEQ. CDR3 nucleotides: TGTGCCAGCAGCCAACCAGGGATGAACACTGAAGCTTTCTTT. Translation gives CASSQPGMNTEAFF.

This chain uses TRBV9 with TRBJ2-1; D gene uncertain. V was clipped by 1 base and J by 7 bases, with 6 bases between them. CDR1 is SGDLS, CDR2 YYNGEE, per germline. This CDR3 has 12 amino acids. CDR3 sequence reads: CASSVSVNEQFF. CDR3 in DNA: TGTGCCAGCAGCGTATCTGTGAATGAGCAGTTCTTC.

The chain recombines TRBV30 with TRBJ2-4, with a tentative D call TRBD2 (6 bases). V dropped 2 bases and J dropped 6 bases, with 11 bases sitting between them. The CDR3 extends over 13 amino acids. Germline V CDR1 and CDR2: GTSNPN, SVGIG (reference sequence). CDR3 region: CAWSSPGGNIQYF. CDR3 in DNA: TGTGCCTGGAGTTCACCCGGGGGAAACATTCAGTACTTC.

V and J are TRBV14 and TRBJ1-5; no clear D. CDR3 length: 13 residues. Germline V gives CDR1 SGHDN, CDR2 FVKESK. Trimming cost V 5 bases and J 4 bases, with 9 bases left between them. CDR3 residues: CASSGGWNQPQHF. In nucleotides, the CDR3 is TGTGCCAGCAGCGGAGGGTGGAATCAGCCCCAGCATTTT.

The rearrangement uses TRBV27 and TRBJ2-1; a weak D match, TRBD2 (5 bases). Germline V lookup: CDR1 MNHEY, CDR2 SMNVEV (reference sequence). This CDR3 region has 14 residues. The V end lost 1 base, the J end lost 7 bases, and 11 bases lay between the germline ends. This chain's CDR3 is CASSLYTGKNEQFF. The CDR3 nucleotides are TGTGCCAGCAGTTTATATACCGGGAAGAATGAGCAGTTCTTC.

The rearrangement uses TRBV2 and TRBJ2-1, with D unclear. The CDR3 length is 16 residues. The germline gives CDR1 SNHLY, CDR2 FYNNEI. Between the trimmed V and J ends, which lost 2 bases and 6 bases, there was a span of 17 bases. The CDR3 sequence: CASSETVWAPTNEQFF. Written as DNA, the CDR3 is TGTGCCAGCAGTGAAACCGTTTGGGCCCCGACCAATGAGCAGTTCTTC.